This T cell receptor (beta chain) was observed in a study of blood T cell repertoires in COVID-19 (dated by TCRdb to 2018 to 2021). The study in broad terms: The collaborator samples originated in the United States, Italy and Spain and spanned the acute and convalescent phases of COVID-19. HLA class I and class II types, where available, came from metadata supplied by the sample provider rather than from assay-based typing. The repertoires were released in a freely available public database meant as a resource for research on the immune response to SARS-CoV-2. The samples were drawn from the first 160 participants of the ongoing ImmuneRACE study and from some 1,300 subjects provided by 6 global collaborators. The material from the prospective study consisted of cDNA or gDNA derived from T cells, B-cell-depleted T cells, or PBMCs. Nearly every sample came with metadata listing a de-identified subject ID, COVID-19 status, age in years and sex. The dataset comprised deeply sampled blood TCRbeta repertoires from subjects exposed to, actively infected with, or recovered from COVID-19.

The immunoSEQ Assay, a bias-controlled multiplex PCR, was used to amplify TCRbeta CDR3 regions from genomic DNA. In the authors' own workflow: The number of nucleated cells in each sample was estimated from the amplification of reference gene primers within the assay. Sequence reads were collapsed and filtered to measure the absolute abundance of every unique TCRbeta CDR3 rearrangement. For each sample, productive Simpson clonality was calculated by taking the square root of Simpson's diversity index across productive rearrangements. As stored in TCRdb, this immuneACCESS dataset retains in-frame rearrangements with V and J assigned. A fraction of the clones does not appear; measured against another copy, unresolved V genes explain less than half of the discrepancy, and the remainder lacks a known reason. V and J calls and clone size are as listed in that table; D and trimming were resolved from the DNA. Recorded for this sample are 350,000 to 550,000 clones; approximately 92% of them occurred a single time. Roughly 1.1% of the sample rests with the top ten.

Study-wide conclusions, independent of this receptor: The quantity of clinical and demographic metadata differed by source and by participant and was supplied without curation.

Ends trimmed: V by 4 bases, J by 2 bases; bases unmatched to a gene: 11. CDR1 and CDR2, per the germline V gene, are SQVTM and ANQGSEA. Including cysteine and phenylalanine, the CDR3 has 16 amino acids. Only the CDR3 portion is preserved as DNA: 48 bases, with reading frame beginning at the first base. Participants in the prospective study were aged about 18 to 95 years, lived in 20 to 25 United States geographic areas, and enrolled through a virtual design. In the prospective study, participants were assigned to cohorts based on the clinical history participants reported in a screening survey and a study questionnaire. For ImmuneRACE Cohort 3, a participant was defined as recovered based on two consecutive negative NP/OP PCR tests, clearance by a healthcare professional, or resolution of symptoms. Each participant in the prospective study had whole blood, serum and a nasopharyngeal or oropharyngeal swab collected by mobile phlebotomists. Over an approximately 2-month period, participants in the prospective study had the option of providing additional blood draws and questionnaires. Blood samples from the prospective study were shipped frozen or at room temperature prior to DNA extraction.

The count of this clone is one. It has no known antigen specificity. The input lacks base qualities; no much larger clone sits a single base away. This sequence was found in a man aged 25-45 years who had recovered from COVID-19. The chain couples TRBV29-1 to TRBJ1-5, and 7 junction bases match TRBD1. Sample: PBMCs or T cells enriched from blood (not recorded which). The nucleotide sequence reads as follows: TGCAGCGTTGTGGGGGACAGCGGTCATGGCAATCAGCCCCAGCATTTT. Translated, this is CSVVGDSGHGNQPQHF.